This is a list of T cell receptor beta chains from one sample in a study of T cell responses to AZD1222 COVID-19 vaccine. Sequenced by immunoSEQ multiplex PCR; TCRdb stores in-frame clones only, minus some. The sample lists 80,000 to 100,000 clones, about 88% occurring once. The source material was peripheral blood, sampled on day 0 of AZD1222 vaccination. The receptors were sampled from an adult in good health. CDR3s include the opening cysteine and the closing phenylalanine or tryptophan.

CASSPGQGNTGELFF,TRBV5-8,TRBJ2-2
CASSLEFLGTDTQYF,TRBV5-1,TRBJ2-3
CASIPGLAGTYEQYF,TRBV28,TRBJ2-7
CASSFDPQGSYNEQFF,TRBV5-1,TRBJ2-1
CASSQVTLNYGYTF,TRBV14,TRBJ1-2
CATSRGDRTGAPSNEKLFF,TRBV15,TRBJ1-4
CASTNADRGPPLNTEAFF,TRBV19,TRBJ1-1
CASSVGVGGNQPQHF,TRBV9,TRBJ1-5
CASTGVNYGYTF,TRBV7-2,TRBJ1-2
CASSLANGEVNTEAFF,TRBV7-6,TRBJ1-1
CASSWTGNEKLFF,TRBV10-2,TRBJ1-4
CASSREQGAGEQYF,TRBV14,TRBJ2-7
CASSQQRGARVQETQYF,TRBV5-4,TRBJ2-5
CASRWGSRGESPLHF,TRBV6-5,TRBJ1-6
CASSYPGSDQPQHF,TRBV6-5,TRBJ1-5
CASSLSRAGESTIYF,TRBV28,TRBJ1-3
CASSVGLAAETQYF,TRBV9,TRBJ2-5
CASSYLGSLEGNQPQHF,TRBV6-2/TRBV6-3,TRBJ1-5
CASGNSYEQYF,TRBV11-3,TRBJ2-7
CASSRAGAQYNEQFF,TRBV6-5,TRBJ2-1
CASRERRDTEAFF,TRBV12-3/TRBV12-4,TRBJ1-1
CASSFRDRSAGNTIYF,TRBV5-6,TRBJ1-3
CASSSAQGAIYGYTF,TRBV7-9,TRBJ1-2
CASSRSGEQYF,TRBV6-5,TRBJ2-7
CASSQDPGTSGTTGAQYF,TRBV4-2,TRBJ2-5
CASSEAPGDYGYTF,TRBV6-1,TRBJ1-2
CASSLKQGINYGYTF,TRBV3-1/TRBV3-2,TRBJ1-2
CASSPRLAGNYNEQFF,TRBV7-2,TRBJ2-1
CASSPRGSGGDEQFF,TRBV5-6,TRBJ2-1
CASSSTGQPVHEQYF,TRBV7-2,TRBJ2-7
CASSAGQGNSPLHF,TRBV5-1,TRBJ1-6
CASSFRLAGPTDTQYF,TRBV5-1,TRBJ2-3
CASSLEALYEQYF,TRBV5-1,TRBJ2-7
CASSDSTPGELFF,TRBV6-5,TRBJ2-2
CASSLASGGQDTQYF,TRBV7-6,TRBJ2-3